These 8 T cell receptor beta chains came from one sample sequenced in a study of identical twins. A single record per CDR3 protein comes from TCRdb applying MiXCR to the 5' RACE reads. The sample has 250,000 or so distinct CDR3 sequences, roughly 13% seen once. The data also belong to a second study, concerning yellow fever vaccine responses in identical twins.

The sequencing sample was made of memory (CD45RO+) T cells sorted from blood. Receptors originate from a woman in her late teens or twenties in good health.

This clonotype appeared a few times. The V call is TRBV7-2, the J call TRBJ2-7; the D gene is possibly TRBD1 (6 bases). V was shortened by 1 base and J by 9 bases, with 19 bases between the two germline ends. The CDR3 loop spans 15 amino acids. In germline, CDR1 is SGHTA, CDR2 FQGNSA. CDR3 loop: CASSLDGTYVARQYF. The CDR3 coding sequence is TGTGCCAGCAGCTTAGACGGGACATACGTAGCAAGGCAGTACTTC.

The chain joins TRBV4-3 to TRBJ2-3, with 7 nucleotides matching TRBD1. The CDR3 loop spans 16 amino acids. Germline V CDR1 and CDR2: LGHNA, YSLEER. Trimming took 4 bases from V and 0 from J; bases not matched to a gene: 7. As DNA, the CDR3 is TGCGCCAGCAGCCGTCGACAGGGCCCTAGCACAGATACGCAGTATTTT. Its translation: CASSRRQGPSTDTQYF.

The chain is built from TRBV7-2 and TRBJ2-5, with no clear D. Germline-derived CDR1 and CDR2 are SGHTA and FQGNSA. V was pared by 1 base and J by 5 bases, with 8 bases between. The length of the CDR3 is 13 residues. CDR3 in amino acids: CASSLELMETQYF. Here the CDR3 DNA reads TGTGCCAGCAGCTTAGAACTTATGGAGACCCAGTACTTC. The complete variable domain, with remaining parts taken from reference TRBV7-2 and TRBJ2-5, reads GAGVSQSPSNKVTEKGKDVELRCDPISGHTALYWYRQSLGQGLEFLIYFQGNSAPDKSGLPSDRFSAERTGGSVSTLTIQRTQQEDSAVYLCASSLELMETQYFGPGTRLLVL.

Many counts were recorded for this clonotype. The chain couples TRBV15 to TRBJ2-1, with no clear D. In germline, CDR1 is LNHNV, CDR2 YYDKDF (reference sequence). This CDR3 has 14 residues. The V and J ends lost 4 bases and 6 bases respectively, with 13 bases between them. This chain's CDR3 is CATSTATEVNEQFF. CDR3 coding DNA: TGTGCCACCAGCACCGCCACAGAGGTCAATGAGCAGTTCTTC.

This clonotype appeared a few times. The chain couples TRBV5-1 to TRBJ2-7; 8 bases fit TRBD1. Germline V gene lookup returns CDR1 SGHRS and CDR2 YFSETQ. After removal of 4 bases from V and 7 bases from J, the junction contained 13 bases not matched to a gene. This CDR3 spans 15 amino acids. The DNA of the CDR3 is TGCGCCAGCAGCGCTGGACAGGGTCTCTTTGGGGAGCAGTACTTC. The encoded protein is CASSAGQGLFGEQYF.

The rearrangement uses TRBV5-1 and TRBJ1-1; no clear D gene. The CDR3 spans 13 residues. The germline gives CDR1 SGHRS, CDR2 YFSETQ. V lost 1 base, J lost 1 base, and 5 bases lay in between. The CDR3 sequence: CASSLRWNTEAFF. The CDR3 DNA reads as TGCGCCAGCAGCTTGCGCTGGAACACTGAAGCTTTCTTT.

This clonotype came up a few times. The J gene is TRBJ1-3, the V gene TRBV21-1; the table calls TRBD1, which could not be checked here. TRBV21-1 is labeled a pseudogene. This CDR3 contains 15 residues. The CDR3 region has the DNA TGTGCCAGCAGCATTGCGGGGGACTCTGGAAACACCATATATTTT. Amino acids: CASSIAGDSGNTIYF.

The chain couples TRBV20-1 to TRBJ2-7; perhaps D is TRBD1 or TRBD2 (5 bases each). The germline V gene has CDR1 DFQATT and CDR2 SNEGSKA (reference sequence). The CDR3 totals 13 residues. The V end lost 3 bases, the J end lost 6 bases, and 15 bases lay between the germline ends. CDR3 in DNA: TGCAGTGCTAGTCTCTGGGGGTCCAGCGAGCAGTACTTC. Its protein product is CSASLWGSSEQYF.